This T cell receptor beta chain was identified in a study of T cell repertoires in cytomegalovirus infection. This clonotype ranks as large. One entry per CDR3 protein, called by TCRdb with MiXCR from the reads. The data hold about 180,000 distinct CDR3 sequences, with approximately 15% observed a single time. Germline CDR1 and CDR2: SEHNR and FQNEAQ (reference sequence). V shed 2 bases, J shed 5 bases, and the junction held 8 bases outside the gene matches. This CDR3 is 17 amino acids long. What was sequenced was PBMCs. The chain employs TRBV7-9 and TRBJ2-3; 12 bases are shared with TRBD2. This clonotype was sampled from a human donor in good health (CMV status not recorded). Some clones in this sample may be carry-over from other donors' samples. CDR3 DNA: TGTGCCAGCAGCTTATCCCCTAGCGGGGGGGTTGTAGATACGCAGTATTTT. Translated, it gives CASSLSPSGGVVDTQYF.